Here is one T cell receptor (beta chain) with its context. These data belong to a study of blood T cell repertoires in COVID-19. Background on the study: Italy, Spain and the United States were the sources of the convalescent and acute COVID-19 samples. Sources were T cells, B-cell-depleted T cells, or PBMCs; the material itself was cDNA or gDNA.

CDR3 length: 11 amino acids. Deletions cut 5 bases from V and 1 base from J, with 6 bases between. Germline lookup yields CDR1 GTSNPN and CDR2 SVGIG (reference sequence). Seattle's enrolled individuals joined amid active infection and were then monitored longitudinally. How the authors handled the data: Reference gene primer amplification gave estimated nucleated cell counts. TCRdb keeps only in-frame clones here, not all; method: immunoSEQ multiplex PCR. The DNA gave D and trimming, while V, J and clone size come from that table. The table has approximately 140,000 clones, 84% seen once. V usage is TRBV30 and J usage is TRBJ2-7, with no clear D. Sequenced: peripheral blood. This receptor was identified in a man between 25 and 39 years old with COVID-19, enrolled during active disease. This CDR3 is CAWEESYEQYF. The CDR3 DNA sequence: TGTGCCTGGGAGGAGTCCTACGAGCAGTACTTC.